A single sample gave rise to the 23 T cell receptor beta chains below, sequenced in a study of T-cell reconstitution after alpha-beta-depleted transplantation in children. Unique molecular identifiers were incorporated when the TCRbeta library was constructed. Each CDR3 protein is one row after TCRdb ran MiXCR on the PCR reads. The repertoire holds 100,000 to 120,000 distinct CDR3 sequences, with about 9.4% as singletons. The material was PBMCs from the stem cell graft donor, obtained from the stem cell graft. These receptors were collected from a human donor who donated a stem cell graft to a child with acute lymphoblastic leukemia.

This clonotype was counted at least ten times. J is TRBJ2-7 and V is TRBV3-1; the D gene is possibly TRBD2 (7 bases). V was cut by 2 bases and J by 2 bases, with 13 bases left in between. Germline loops: CDR1 LGHDT, CDR2 YNNKEL (reference sequence). The CDR3 has 15 amino acids. This chain's CDR3 is CASSQRGANAYEQYF. The CDR3 DNA follows: TGTGCCAGCAGCCAACGGGGGGCGAATGCCTACGAGCAGTACTTC.

This clonotype was seen a handful of times. The genes are TRBV20-1 and TRBJ2-3, with D tentatively TRBD1 (5 bases). CDR3 length: 14 residues. V lost 1 base to trimming and J lost 1 base, with 9 bases between them. The germline V gene has CDR1 DFQATT and CDR2 SNEGSKA (reference sequence). The CDR3: CSARGGPRTDTQYF. The CDR3 DNA reads TGCAGTGCTAGAGGGGGCCCACGCACAGATACGCAGTATTTT.

Of note for this clonotype: A much bigger clone sits one base away, suggesting this may be a read error. This sequence joins TRBV20-1 and TRBJ2-3, with 11 positions matching TRBD2. The germline CDR1 and CDR2 sequences are DFQATT and SNEGSKA (reference sequence). There are 13 residues in the CDR3. V lost 6 bases and J lost 11; bases outside the gene matches: 10. The DNA for the CDR3 is TGCAGTGCGCCGACTAGCGGGACAACCCGGCAGTATTTT. It translates to CSAPTSGTTRQYF.

This clonotype was counted at least ten times. The genes are TRBV25-1 and TRBJ1-3; D gene unclear. Germline CDR1 reads MGHDK; CDR2 reads SYGVNS. V lost 10 bases, J lost 8 bases, and 12 bases lay in between. This CDR3 has 11 residues. The CDR3 is CATEVWDTIYF. The DNA of the CDR3 is TGTGCCACCGAAGTTTGGGACACCATATATTTT.

This clonotype has ten or more counts. V usage is TRBV20-1 and J usage is TRBJ2-1, with 8 bases aligning to TRBD2. In germline, CDR1 is DFQATT, CDR2 SNEGSKA (reference sequence). The CDR3 extends over 18 amino acids. V shed 0 bases and J 0 bases; nucleotides not matched to a gene: 10. CDR3 DNA sequence: TGCAGTGCTAGAGATCAACTAGCGGAGCTTAGCTCCTACAATGAGCAGTTCTTC. Translated, it gives CSARDQLAELSSYNEQFF.

This clonotype was counted a single time. The V call is TRBV19, the J call TRBJ2-1; 11 nucleotides line up with TRBD2. CDR3 length equals 15 residues. V lost 3 bases to trimming and J lost 7 bases; unmatched junction nucleotides: 5. Germline CDR1 is LNHDA and CDR2 is SQIVND (reference sequence). The CDR3 bases are TGTGCCAGTAGTATCCTAGCGGGAGGCTTAAATGAGCAGTTCTTC. Translated: CASSILAGGLNEQFF.

Concerning this clonotype itself: Since a much larger clone is just one base distant, this may be a read error. The chain carries TRBV7-2 and TRBJ2-7; no firm D call. CDR1 is SGHTA and CDR2 is FQGNSA in the germline V gene. V lost 0 bases and J lost 1, with 16 bases in between. This CDR3 comprises 17 residues. The CDR3 DNA reads TGTGCCAGCAGCTTAGCCGCCCCCCGCAGCGTATCCTACGAGCAGTACTTC. It specifies CASSLAAPRSVSYEQYF. The complete variable domain, with remaining parts taken from reference TRBV7-2 and TRBJ2-7, reads GAGVSQSPSNKVTEKGKDVELRCDPISGHTALYWYRQSLGQGLEFLIYFQGNSAPDKSGLPSDRFSAERTGGSVSTLTIQRTQQEDSAVYLCASSLAAPRSVSYEQYFGPGTRLTVT.

This clonotype was seen repeatedly, ten times or more. The chain carries TRBV5-4 and TRBJ2-2, with D tentatively TRBD2 (7 bases). Trimming left V 6 bases short and J 1 base short, with 13 bases between. The CDR3 contains 15 residues. Germline loops: CDR1 SGHNT, CDR2 YYREEE (reference sequence). CDR3 sequence reads: CASTPGGGNTGELFF. As DNA, the CDR3 is TGTGCCAGCACCCCGGGGGGCGGGAACACCGGGGAGCTGTTTTTT.

At least ten counts were recorded for this clonotype. J is TRBJ2-4 and V is TRBV29-1; 8 bases line up with TRBD1. This CDR3 contains 16 residues. V was clipped by 3 bases and J by 8 bases; unmatched bases: 15. Germline lookup yields CDR1 SQVTM and CDR2 ANQGSEA. CDR3 sequence: CSVEYAGNRGKYIQYF. CDR3 coding DNA: TGCAGCGTTGAGTATGCGGGAAACAGGGGGAAGTACATTCAGTACTTC.

This clonotype was detected many times. The chain has TRBV4-1 and TRBJ2-7; no clear D gene. Germline-derived CDR1 and CDR2 are MGHRA and YSYEKL. V was trimmed by 6 bases and J by 5 bases, leaving 14 bases between them. The CDR3 is made up of 13 amino acids. The CDR3 bases are TGCGCCAGCAGGAGTTTGGCCACTAACGAGCAGTACTTC. It is translated as CASRSLATNEQYF.

On this clonotype itself: A much larger clone differs from this one at a single base, so this may be a read error. This rearrangement joins TRBV29-1 to TRBJ2-4, with 10 bases aligning to TRBD1. Germline V gene data show CDR1 as SQVTM and CDR2 as ANQGSEA. This CDR3 is built from 14 residues. CDR3 nucleotide sequence: TGCAGCTCCCAGGACAGGGGGGCCAAAAACAGTCAGTACTTC. Its protein product is CSSQDRGAKNSQYF.

This clonotype appeared many times. This chain joins TRBV6-1 and TRBJ1-5; 9 positions match TRBD1. V was pared by 6 bases and J by 2 bases, with 11 bases of the junction left unmatched. The germline V gene has CDR1 MNHNS and CDR2 SASEGT. This CDR3 has 17 residues. The CDR3: CASSSKQGARGNQPQHF. The CDR3 coding sequence is TGTGCCAGCAGCTCTAAACAGGGGGCGCGGGGCAATCAGCCCCAGCATTTT.

This clonotype occurred many times. The rearrangement links TRBV20-1 to TRBJ2-7; perhaps TRBD2 as D (6 bases). Germline V gives CDR1 DFQATT, CDR2 SNEGSKA (reference sequence). The V end was cut by 1 base, the J end by 6 bases, with 13 bases between. The CDR3 is made up of 13 amino acids. CDR3 nucleotide sequence: TGCAGTGCTAGAGTCCTGGACGGGGGCGAGCAGTACTTC. It yields the protein CSARVLDGGEQYF.

As for this clonotype: Its ends do not fully match the called genes, so a read error is possible. The V gene is TRBV20-1, the J gene TRBJ2-4; 11 bases are a match to TRBD1. CDR3 length: 17 residues. Germline CDR1 and CDR2: DFQATT and SNEGSKA (reference sequence). Here the CDR3 reads CCAPGTGGQGGKNIQYF. For the CDR3, the DNA is TGCTGTGCCCCCGGGACAGGGGGTCAGGGAGGCAAAAACATTCAGTACTTC.

The chain combines TRBV20-1 with TRBJ1-1; tentative D call: TRBD1 (6 bases). Per the germline V gene, CDR1 is DFQATT and CDR2 is SNEGSKA (reference sequence). The CDR3 is made up of 14 amino acids. The ends were cut back, 3 bases at V and 0 bases at J, with 11 bases in the middle. Here the CDR3 reads CSARRDNLNTEAFF. DNA for the CDR3: TGCAGTGCTAGGAGGGACAATCTGAACACTGAAGCTTTCTTT.

This clonotype was detected ten times or more. As DNA, the CDR3 is TGCGCCAGCAGCTTCGCAGGGGGGACTGGCGAGCAGTACTTC. Translation gives CASSFAGGTGEQYF. This chain connects TRBV5-1 to TRBJ2-7, with a possible D match to TRBD1 (7 bases). Trimming left V 2 bases short and J 6 bases short, with 15 bases between. Germline-derived CDR1 and CDR2 are SGHRS and YFSETQ. The CDR3 loop spans 14 amino acids. Looking up the rest from reference TRBV5-1 and TRBJ2-7 gives the full variable domain: KAGVTQTPRYLIKTRGQQVTLSCSPISGHRSVSWYQQTPGQGLQFLFEYFSETQRNKGNFPGRFSGRQFSNSRSEMNVSTLELGDSALYLCASSFAGGTGEQYFGPGTRLTVT.

The CDR3: CASSPRTGFGTQYF. As DNA, the CDR3 is TGTGCCAGCAGCCCACGGACAGGGTTCGGTACGCAGTATTTT. The J gene is TRBJ2-3, the V gene TRBV11-3, with TRBD1 identical over 8 bases. CDR3 length equals 14 residues. V dropped 5 bases and J dropped 8; count of bases not matched to a gene: 9. Germline V gene data show CDR1 as SGHNT and CDR2 as YENEEA.

There are many counts of this clonotype. The V gene is TRBV12-3 or TRBV12-4, the J gene TRBJ2-3; D unresolved. Trimming pared 3 bases from V and 1 base from J, leaving 11 bases between. CDR3 length equals 15 residues. In DNA, the CDR3 is TGTGCCAGCAGTTTCGGCAGTCACGGCACAGATACGCAGTATTTT. Translation gives CASSFGSHGTDTQYF.

The chain joins TRBV27 to TRBJ1-2; D uncertain. Per germline, CDR1 MNHEY and CDR2 SMNVEV (reference sequence). The CDR3 has 15 residues. Trimming cost V 5 bases and J 0 bases, with 13 bases left between them. CDR3 in DNA: TGTGCCAGCAGTCCCTTTCGACATGCTAACTATGGCTACACCTTC. This encodes CASSPFRHANYGYTF.

This clonotype was recorded at least ten times. V is TRBV27 and J is TRBJ2-7; D ambiguous. The CDR3 is 13 amino acids. The germline V gene has CDR1 MNHEY and CDR2 SMNVEV (reference sequence). V was shortened by 3 bases and J by 0 bases, with 6 bases between the two germline ends. The CDR3 loop is CASSFSSSYEQYF. For the CDR3, the DNA is TGTGCCAGCAGTTTTAGCAGCTCCTACGAGCAGTACTTC.

This clonotype was seen many times. The V and J genes are TRBV7-2 and TRBJ1-3, with 9 bases lining up with TRBD1. The CDR3 length is 17 residues. CDR1 is SGHTA and CDR2 is FQGNSA in the germline V gene. V trimming: 4 bases; J trimming: 1 base; junction bases outside the gene matches: 8. The CDR3 DNA sequence: TGTGCCAGCAGCTCGAGGACAGGGGAGAGTTCTGGAAACACCATATATTTT. This translates into CASSSRTGESSGNTIYF.

This clonotype has ten or more counts. The chain uses TRBV6-5 and TRBJ2-5, with D perhaps being TRBD1 or TRBD2 (6 bases each). Per germline, CDR1 MNHEY and CDR2 SVGAGI. The CDR3 sequence is 14 residues long. V lost 0 bases and J 5 bases, leaving 10 bases between the germline ends. CDR3 amino acids: CASSYSGGRETQYF. In nucleotides, the CDR3 is TGTGCCAGCAGTTACTCGGGGGGCAGGGAGACCCAGTACTTC.

This clonotype was picked up many times. The chain links TRBV6-2 or TRBV6-3 to TRBJ1-5, with D hard to call. Trimming took 0 bases from V and 0 from J, leaving 15 bases between them. The CDR3 sequence is 18 residues long. Germline lookup yields CDR1 MNHEY and CDR2 SVGEGT. The CDR3 DNA sequence: TGTGCCAGCAGTTACTCCCATTCCCGACGAAATAGCAATCAGCCCCAGCATTTT. Residues: CASSYSHSRRNSNQPQHF.